Each of the 8 T cell receptor beta chains below was sequenced from the same sample in a study of blood T cells in healthy people across ages. Sample-barcoded 5' priming and a J-beta primer mix drove a second PCR of about 6 to 12 cycles. MiXCR, run by TCRdb on the 5' RACE reads, gives a single entry per CDR3 protein. The sample lists approximately 940,000 distinct CDR3 sequences, roughly 43% occurring once. Sequencing was done on a sample of blood. Source of these receptors: a man aged 25-45 years in good health.

The V call is TRBV7-2, the J call TRBJ2-7; the match to TRBD1 covers 8 bases. Trimming removed 1 base from V and 7 bases from J; junction bases left unmatched: 15. The CDR3 spans 17 residues. From germline, CDR1 is SGHTA and CDR2 FQGNSA. The CDR3 bases are TGTGCCAGCAGCTTAGACCCCGACAGGGGAGGTTCGGTTGAGCAGTACTTC. Its protein product is CASSLDPDRGGSVEQYF.

The chain recombines TRBV4-2 with TRBJ2-7; maybe TRBD2 (5 bases). The germline V gene has CDR1 LGHNA and CDR2 YNFKEQ. The CDR3 sequence is 16 residues long. V was trimmed by 1 base and J by 0 bases, leaving 13 bases between them. The CDR3 is CASSQAGGSASYEQYF. For the CDR3, the DNA is TGTGCCAGCAGCCAAGCTGGCGGGTCGGCCTCCTACGAGCAGTACTTC.

This chain joins TRBV9 and TRBJ1-1; D remains ambiguous. Germline-derived CDR1 and CDR2 are SGDLS and YYNGEE. The CDR3 consists of 16 residues. Deletions cut 0 bases from V and 0 bases from J, with 12 bases between. CDR3 DNA: TGTGCCAGCAGCGTAGGCCACACCATTATGAACACTGAAGCTTTCTTT. This encodes CASSVGHTIMNTEAFF.

The chain joins TRBV7-6 to TRBJ1-1, with D unresolved. Germline V gene lookup returns CDR1 SGHVS and CDR2 FNYEAQ. V was pared by 0 bases and J by 1 base, with 9 bases between. The CDR3 is made up of 15 amino acids. The CDR3 loop reads CASSLADGGNTEAFF. CDR3 sequence (DNA): TGTGCCAGCAGCTTAGCAGACGGCGGGAACACTGAAGCTTTCTTT.

The chain links TRBV6-5 to TRBJ2-3; no reliable D call. CDR3 length equals 14 residues. Germline CDR1 reads MNHEY; CDR2 reads SVGAGI. V was clipped by 2 bases and J by 2 bases, with 8 bases between them. The CDR3 protein is CASSYRVPTDTQYF. The DNA for the CDR3 is TGTGCCAGCAGTTACCGGGTCCCCACAGATACGCAGTATTTT.

V gene TRBV20-1 combines with J gene TRBJ1-2; 7 bases are shared with TRBD1. Germline V gene data show CDR1 as DFQATT and CDR2 as SNEGSKA (reference sequence). The junction had 9 bases not matched to a gene; V was cut back by 7 bases and J by 4 bases. This CDR3 has 13 amino acids. As DNA, the CDR3 is TGCAGTGGGGCTGTAGGGGGCGTCTATGGCTACACCTTC. It is translated as CSGAVGGVYGYTF.

This clonotype came up a few times. V and J are TRBV7-2 and TRBJ2-5, with TRBD2 matching 7 bases. Germline V lookup: CDR1 SGHTA, CDR2 FQGNSA. Losses at the gene ends were 5 bases for V and 3 bases for J; bases not matched to a gene: 9. This CDR3 comprises 15 residues. The DNA of the CDR3 is TGTGCCAGCAGCCCTCGCGGGAGCGGGGAAGAGACCCAGTACTTC. Encoded protein: CASSPRGSGEETQYF.

The V call is TRBV29-1, the J call TRBJ1-2; 8 bases are a match to TRBD1. Looked up from germline, CDR1 is SQVTM and CDR2 is ANQGSEA. Trimming took 3 bases from V and 6 from J; bases not matched to a gene: 6. The CDR3 is 13 amino acids. CDR3 sequence reads: CSVEEQGVHGYTF. CDR3 in DNA: TGCAGCGTTGAGGAACAGGGGGTCCATGGCTACACCTTC.